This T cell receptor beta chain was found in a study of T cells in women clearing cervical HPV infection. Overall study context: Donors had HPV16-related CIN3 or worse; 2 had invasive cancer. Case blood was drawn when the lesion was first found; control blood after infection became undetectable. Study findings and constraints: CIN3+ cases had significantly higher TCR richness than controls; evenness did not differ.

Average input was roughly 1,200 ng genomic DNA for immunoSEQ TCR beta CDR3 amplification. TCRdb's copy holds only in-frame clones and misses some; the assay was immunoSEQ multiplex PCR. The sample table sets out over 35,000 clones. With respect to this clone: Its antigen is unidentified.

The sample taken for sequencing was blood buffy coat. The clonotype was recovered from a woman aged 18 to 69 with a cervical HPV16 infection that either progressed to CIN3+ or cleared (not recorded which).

The sequenced part of the CDR3 DNA is TGTGCCAGCAGCACAAAGGACCTAGCTCAAGAGACC. Translation gives CASSTKDLAQET. Given in full, the CDR3 is CASSTKDLAQETQYF. This sequence joins TRBV11-3 and TRBJ2-5; the D gene is possibly TRBD2 (5 bases). The read stops 3 residues short of the end of the CDR3; the missing end is completed from the germline J gene. V lost 5 bases and J 2 bases, leaving 15 bases between the germline ends. Germline V gene sequence: CDR1 SGHNT, CDR2 YENEEA. The CDR3 has 15 amino acids.